This T cell receptor (beta chain) was identified during a study of identical twins (dated by TCRdb to about 2016). Study-level background: To test whether fetal clonotypes persist, this study deep-sequenced TCR alpha and beta repertoires from monozygotic twins, from unrelated adults of various ages, and from cord blood. To rule out contamination, replicate twin experiments were performed at different times with different library preparation protocols. Summary of the overall study and its limitations: Zero-insertion analyses could be partly confounded by invariant T cells such as MAIT and iNKT, though diverse VJ usage argued against such confounding for most clonotypes. Fewer insertions were carried by abundant cord blood beta clonotypes; a weaker similar trend was observed in young adult naive repertoires, while no such trend was observed in memory repertoires. Because the same donors could not be followed over many years, the conclusions relied on cross-sectional statistical analysis. A weaker excess of twin sharing was found in beta out-of-frame sequences because the signal-to-noise ratio was lowered by fewer shared sequences. Out-of-frame TCR alpha sharing in monozygotic twins was systematically underestimated by recombination models, whereas sharing between unrelated individuals was in agreement with the recombination models. Compared with coincidental sharing between unrelated individuals, out-of-frame TCR alpha sequences shared between twins showed an excess of sequences with low generation probability.

Library prep was done by 5' RACE. Instrument used: Illumina HiSeq 2000. Template switching introduced a universal primer binding site; the final cDNA contained a unique molecular identifier, enabling accurate counting of TCR cDNA molecules. Specific primers in the conserved constant-segment region were used to synthesize first-strand cDNA for the TCR alpha and beta chains. To control for contamination, every cDNA library was double barcoded, receiving both a SMART-Mk sample barcode and Illumina barcodes. TruSeq adapter sequences along with Illumina sample barcodes were introduced in two successive PCR steps. The Illumina HiSeq platform was used with custom primers to sequence TCR alpha and beta cDNA libraries. The source study handled its data this way. Raw reads were processed with MiGEC to extract unique molecular identifiers, and MiXCR was used to determine CDR3 positions. Recombination models were inferred per individual with the repgenHMM and IGoR tools using an EM algorithm. Shared clonotypes were analyzed with the tcR package in R, and sharing was normalized by the product of cloneset sizes. To study raw recombination free of thymic and clonal selection effects, out-of-frame nonproductive sequences were analyzed. TCRdb trimmed public reads at Q25 via fastp, called clones via MiXCR and kept in-frame beta chains. A single entry per CDR3 protein holds the most common genes and DNA from its merged rows. V and J calls and clone size were set by TCRdb, not the authors. The sample table contains roughly 690,000 distinct CDR3 sequences; only one count was recorded for less than 7% of them. Around 2% of the sample belongs to the ten largest clones.

The germline V gene gives CDR1 as MNHEY and CDR2 as SVGAGI. The CDR3 has 16 amino acids, counting the end cysteine and phenylalanine. CDR3 DNA only is kept here, 48 bases in frame from base 1. Deletion took 7 bases off V and 4 bases off J, with a span of 20 bases between the germline ends. Details on this clonotype: Its target antigen remains unknown. No per-base quality is available; no much larger clone lies one base away.

Every donor in the study was a healthy Caucasian. The study also sequenced three unrelated non-twin adults: a male aged 18 to 30, a male aged 50 to 60 and a female aged 50 to 60. Miltenyi CD45RO+ enrichment and human naive T-cell isolation kits were used to isolate memory (CD45RO+) and naive T cells from PBMC. The chain links TRBV6-5 with TRBJ1-5; the D gene assignment is ambiguous. Sequencing was performed on naive T cells sorted from blood. What the cell subset or site label conveys for this sample: cells isolated with a human naive T-cell isolation kit. This TCR came from a man aged 18 to 35 in good health. The DNA is as follows: TGTGCCAGCATTAATCGTGGATCCGGACTAAATCAGCCCCAGCATTTT. This sequence encodes CASINRGSGLNQPQHF.